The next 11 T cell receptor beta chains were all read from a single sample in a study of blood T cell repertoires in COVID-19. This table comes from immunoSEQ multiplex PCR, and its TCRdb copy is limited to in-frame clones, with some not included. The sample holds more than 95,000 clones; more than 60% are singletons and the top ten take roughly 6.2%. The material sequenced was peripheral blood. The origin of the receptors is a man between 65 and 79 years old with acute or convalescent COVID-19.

The DNA of the CDR3 is TGTGCCAGTAGTATGACAGGTTTCTCTGGAAACACCATATATTTT. Translated: CASSMTGFSGNTIYF. The rearrangement uses TRBV19 and TRBJ1-3; perhaps TRBD1 as D (6 bases). The V end was cut by 3 bases, the J end by 0 bases, with 9 bases between. Per the germline V gene, CDR1 is LNHDA and CDR2 is SQIVND (reference sequence). The CDR3 length is 15 residues.

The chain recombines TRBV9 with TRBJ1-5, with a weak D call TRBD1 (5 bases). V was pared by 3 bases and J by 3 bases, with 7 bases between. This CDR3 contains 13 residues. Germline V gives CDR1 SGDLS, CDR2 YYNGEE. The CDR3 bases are TGTGCCAGCAGCGCAGGGTCCAATCAGCCCCAGCATTTT. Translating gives CASSAGSNQPQHF.

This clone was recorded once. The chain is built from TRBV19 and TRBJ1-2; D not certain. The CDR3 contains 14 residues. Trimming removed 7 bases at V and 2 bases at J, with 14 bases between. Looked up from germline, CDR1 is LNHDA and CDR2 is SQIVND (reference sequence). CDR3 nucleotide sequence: TGTGCCAGTAAACCCGCCAGTCTCAACTATGGCTACACCTTC. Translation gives CASKPASLNYGYTF.

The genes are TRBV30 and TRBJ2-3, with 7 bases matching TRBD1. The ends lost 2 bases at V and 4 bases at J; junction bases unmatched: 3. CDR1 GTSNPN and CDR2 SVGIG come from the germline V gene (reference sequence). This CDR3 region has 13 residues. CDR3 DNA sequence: TGTGCCTGGAGTTACAGGGGCCCAGATACGCAGTATTTT. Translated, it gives CAWSYRGPDTQYF.

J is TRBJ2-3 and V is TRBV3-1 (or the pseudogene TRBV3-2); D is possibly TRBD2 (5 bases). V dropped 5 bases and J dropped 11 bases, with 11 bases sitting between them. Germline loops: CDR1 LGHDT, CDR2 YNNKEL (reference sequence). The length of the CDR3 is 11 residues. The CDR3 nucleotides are TGTGCCAGCAGCTTCGGGAAAAAGCAGTATTTT. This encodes CASSFGKKQYF.

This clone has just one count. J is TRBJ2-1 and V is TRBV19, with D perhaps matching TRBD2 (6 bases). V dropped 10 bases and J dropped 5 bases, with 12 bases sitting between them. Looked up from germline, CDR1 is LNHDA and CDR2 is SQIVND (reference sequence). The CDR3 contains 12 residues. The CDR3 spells CAILGGNNEQFF. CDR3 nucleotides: TGTGCCATTCTCGGGGGTAACAATGAGCAGTTCTTC.

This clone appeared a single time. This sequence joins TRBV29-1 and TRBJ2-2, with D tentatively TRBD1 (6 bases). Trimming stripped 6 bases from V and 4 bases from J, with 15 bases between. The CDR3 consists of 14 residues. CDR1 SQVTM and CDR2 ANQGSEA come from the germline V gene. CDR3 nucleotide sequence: TGCAGCGTAGGGGGACGGACCACCACCGGGGAGCTGTTTTTT. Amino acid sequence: CSVGGRTTTGELFF.

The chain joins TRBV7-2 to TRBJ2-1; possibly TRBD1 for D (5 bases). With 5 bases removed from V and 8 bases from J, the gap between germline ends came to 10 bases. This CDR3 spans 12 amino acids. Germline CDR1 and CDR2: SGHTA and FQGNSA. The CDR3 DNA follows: TGTGCCAGCAGCGCCCAGGGTTATGAGCAGTTCTTC. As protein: CASSAQGYEQFF.

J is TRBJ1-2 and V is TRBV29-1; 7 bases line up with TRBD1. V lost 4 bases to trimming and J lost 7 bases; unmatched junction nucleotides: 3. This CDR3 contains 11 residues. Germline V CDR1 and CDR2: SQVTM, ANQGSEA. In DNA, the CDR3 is TGCAGCGTTGTCTACAGGGGTGGCTACACCTTC. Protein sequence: CSVVYRGGYTF.

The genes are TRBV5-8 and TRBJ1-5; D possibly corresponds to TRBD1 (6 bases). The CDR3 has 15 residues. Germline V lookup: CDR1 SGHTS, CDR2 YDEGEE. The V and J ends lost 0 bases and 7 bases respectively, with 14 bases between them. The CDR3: CASSLGYTGWQPQHF. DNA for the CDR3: TGTGCCAGCAGCTTGGGATACACAGGGTGGCAGCCCCAGCATTTT.

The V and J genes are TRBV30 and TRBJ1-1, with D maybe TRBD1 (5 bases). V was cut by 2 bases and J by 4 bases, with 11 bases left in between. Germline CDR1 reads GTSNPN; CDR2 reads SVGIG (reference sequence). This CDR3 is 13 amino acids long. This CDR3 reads CAWSQGWGTEAFF. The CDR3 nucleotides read TGTGCCTGGAGTCAGGGATGGGGCACTGAAGCTTTCTTT. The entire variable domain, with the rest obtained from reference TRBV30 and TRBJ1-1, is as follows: SQTIHQWPATLVQPVGSPLSLECTVEGTSNPNLYWYRQAAGRGLQLLFYSVGIGQISSEVPQNLSASRPQDRQFILSSKKLLLSDSGFYLCAWSQGWGTEAFFGQGTRLTVV.